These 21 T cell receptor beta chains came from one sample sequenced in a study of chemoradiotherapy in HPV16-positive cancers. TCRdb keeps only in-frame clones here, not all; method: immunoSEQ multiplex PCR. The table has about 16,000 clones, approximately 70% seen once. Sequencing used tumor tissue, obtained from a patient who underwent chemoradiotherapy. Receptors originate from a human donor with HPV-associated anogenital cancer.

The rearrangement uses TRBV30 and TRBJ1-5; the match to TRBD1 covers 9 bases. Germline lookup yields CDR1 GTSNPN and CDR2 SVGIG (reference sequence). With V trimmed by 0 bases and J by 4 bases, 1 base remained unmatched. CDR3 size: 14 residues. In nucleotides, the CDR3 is TGTGCCTGGAGTGTCGGACAGGGGAATCAGCCCCAGCATTTT. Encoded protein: CAWSVGQGNQPQHF. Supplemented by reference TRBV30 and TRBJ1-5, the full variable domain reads SQTIHQWPATLVQPVGSPLSLECTVEGTSNPNLYWYRQAAGRGLQLLFYSVGIGQISSEVPQNLSASRPQDRQFILSSKKLLLSDSGFYLCAWSVGQGNQPQHFGDGTRLSIL.

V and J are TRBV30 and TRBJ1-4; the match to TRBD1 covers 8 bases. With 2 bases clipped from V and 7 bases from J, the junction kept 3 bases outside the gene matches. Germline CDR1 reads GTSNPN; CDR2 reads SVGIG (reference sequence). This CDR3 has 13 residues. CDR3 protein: CAWSYRGIEKLFF. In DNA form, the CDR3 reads TGTGCCTGGAGTTACAGGGGGATTGAAAAACTGTTTTTT. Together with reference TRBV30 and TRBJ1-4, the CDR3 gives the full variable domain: SQTIHQWPATLVQPVGSPLSLECTVEGTSNPNLYWYRQAAGRGLQLLFYSVGIGQISSEVPQNLSASRPQDRQFILSSKKLLLSDSGFYLCAWSYRGIEKLFFGSGTQLSVL.

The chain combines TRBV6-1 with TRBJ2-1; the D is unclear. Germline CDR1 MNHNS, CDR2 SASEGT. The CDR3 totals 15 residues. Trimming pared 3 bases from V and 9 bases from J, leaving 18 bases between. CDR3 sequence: CASSESLTYVPEQFF. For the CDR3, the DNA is TGTGCCAGCAGTGAGTCGCTGACATACGTCCCTGAGCAGTTCTTC.

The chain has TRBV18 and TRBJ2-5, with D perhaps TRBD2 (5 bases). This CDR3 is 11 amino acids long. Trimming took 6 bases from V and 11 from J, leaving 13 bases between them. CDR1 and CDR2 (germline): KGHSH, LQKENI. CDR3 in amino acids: CASSVLGEQYF. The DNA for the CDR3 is TGTGCCAGCTCCGTCCTGGGAGAGCAGTACTTC. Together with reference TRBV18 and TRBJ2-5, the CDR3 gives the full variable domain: NAGVMQNPRHLVRRRGQEARLRCSPMKGHSHVYWYRQLPEEGLKFMVYLQKENIIDESGMPKERFSAEFPKEGPSILRIQQVVRGDSAAYFCASSVLGEQYFGPGTRLLVL.

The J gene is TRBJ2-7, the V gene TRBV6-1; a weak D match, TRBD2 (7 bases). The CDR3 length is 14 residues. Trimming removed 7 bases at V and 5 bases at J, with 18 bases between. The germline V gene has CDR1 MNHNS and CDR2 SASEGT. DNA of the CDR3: TGTGCCAGCAAGGGGGGGTACTACAACCACGAGCAGTACTTC. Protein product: CASKGGYYNHEQYF.

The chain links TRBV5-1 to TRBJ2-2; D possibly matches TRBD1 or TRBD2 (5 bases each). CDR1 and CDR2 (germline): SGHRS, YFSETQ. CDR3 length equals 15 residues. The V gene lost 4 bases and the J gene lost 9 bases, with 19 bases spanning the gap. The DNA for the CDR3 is TGCGCCAGCAGCCCGGGACCTCGAGTGAAGTGGGAGCTGTTTTTT. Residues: CASSPGPRVKWELFF.

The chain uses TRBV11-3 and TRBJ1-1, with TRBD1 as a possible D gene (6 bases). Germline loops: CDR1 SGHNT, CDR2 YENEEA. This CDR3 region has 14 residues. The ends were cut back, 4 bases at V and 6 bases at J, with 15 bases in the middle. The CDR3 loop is CASSYSFAGAEAFF. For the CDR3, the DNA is TGTGCCAGCAGCTATAGTTTTGCAGGGGCTGAAGCTTTCTTT.

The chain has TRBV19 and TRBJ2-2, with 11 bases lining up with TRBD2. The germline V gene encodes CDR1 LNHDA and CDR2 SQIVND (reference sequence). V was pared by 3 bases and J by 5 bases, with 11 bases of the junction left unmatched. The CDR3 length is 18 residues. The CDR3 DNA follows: TGTGCCAGTAGTATTGGGCTAGCGGGAGGCTTGAAAACCGGGGAGCTGTTTTTT. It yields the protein CASSIGLAGGLKTGELFF.

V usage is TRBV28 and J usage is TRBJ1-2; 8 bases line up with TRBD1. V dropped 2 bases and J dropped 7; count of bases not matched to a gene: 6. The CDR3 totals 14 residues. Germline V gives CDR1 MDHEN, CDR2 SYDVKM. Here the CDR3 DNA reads TGTGCCAGCAGTTTACTGGACAGGGCGGGTGGCTACACCTTC. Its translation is CASSLLDRAGGYTF.

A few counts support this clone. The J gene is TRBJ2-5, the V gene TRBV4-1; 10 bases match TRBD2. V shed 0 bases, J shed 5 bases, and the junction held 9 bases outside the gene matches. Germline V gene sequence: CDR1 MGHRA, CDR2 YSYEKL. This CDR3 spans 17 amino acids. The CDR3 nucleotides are TGCGCCAGCAGCCAAGATACAGGACTAGCGGAGTTGGAGACCCAGTACTTC. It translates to CASSQDTGLAELETQYF.

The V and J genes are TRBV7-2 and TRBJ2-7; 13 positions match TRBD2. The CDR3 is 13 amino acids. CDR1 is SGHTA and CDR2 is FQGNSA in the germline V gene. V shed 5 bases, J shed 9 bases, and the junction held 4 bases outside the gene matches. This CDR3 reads CASSPGLAGRQYF. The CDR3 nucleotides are TGTGCCAGCAGCCCGGGACTAGCGGGGCGGCAGTACTTC. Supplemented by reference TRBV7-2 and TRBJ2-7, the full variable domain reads GAGVSQSPSNKVTEKGKDVELRCDPISGHTALYWYRQSLGQGLEFLIYFQGNSAPDKSGLPSDRFSAERTGGSVSTLTIQRTQQEDSAVYLCASSPGLAGRQYFGPGTRLTVT.

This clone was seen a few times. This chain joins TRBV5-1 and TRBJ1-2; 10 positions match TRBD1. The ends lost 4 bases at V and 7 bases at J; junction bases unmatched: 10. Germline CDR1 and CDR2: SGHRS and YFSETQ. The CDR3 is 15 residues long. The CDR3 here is CASSESGTGVRGYTF. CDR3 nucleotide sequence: TGCGCCAGCAGCGAATCCGGGACAGGGGTGCGTGGCTACACCTTC.

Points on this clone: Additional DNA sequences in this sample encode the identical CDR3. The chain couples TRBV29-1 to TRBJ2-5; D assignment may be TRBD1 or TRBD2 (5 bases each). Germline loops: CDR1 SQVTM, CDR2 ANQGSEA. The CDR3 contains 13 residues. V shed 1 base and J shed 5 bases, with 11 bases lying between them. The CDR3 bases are TGCAGCGTTGAAGTTGGTGGGGGTGAGACCCAGTACTTC. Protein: CSVEVGGGETQYF.

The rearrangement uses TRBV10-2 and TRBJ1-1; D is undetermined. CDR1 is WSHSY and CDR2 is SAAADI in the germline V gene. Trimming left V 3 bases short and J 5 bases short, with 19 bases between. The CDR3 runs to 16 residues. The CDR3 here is CASSDRSSMIKTEAFF. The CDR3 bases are TGCGCCAGCAGTGACAGGTCATCAATGATTAAGACTGAAGCTTTCTTT.

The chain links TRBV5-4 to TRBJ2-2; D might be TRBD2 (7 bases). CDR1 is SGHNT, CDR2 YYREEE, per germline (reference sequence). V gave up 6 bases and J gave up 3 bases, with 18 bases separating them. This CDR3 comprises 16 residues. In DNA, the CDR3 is TGTGCCAGCACCTCAGGACGGGGGGCCGACACCGGGGAGCTGTTTTTT. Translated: CASTSGRGADTGELFF.

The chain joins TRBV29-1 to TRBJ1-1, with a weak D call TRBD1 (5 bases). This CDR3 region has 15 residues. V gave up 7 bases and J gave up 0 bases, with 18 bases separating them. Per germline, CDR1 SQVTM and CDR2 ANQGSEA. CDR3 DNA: TGCAGCGGAACAGGTGGTTGGGGTATGAACACTGAAGCTTTCTTT. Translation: CSGTGGWGMNTEAFF. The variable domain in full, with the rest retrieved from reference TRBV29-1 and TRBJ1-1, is SAVISQKPSRDICQRGTSLTIQCQVDSQVTMMFWYRQQPGQSLTLIATANQGSEATYESGFVIDKFPISRPNLTFSTLTVSNMSPEDSSIYLCSGTGGWGMNTEAFFGQGTRLTVV.

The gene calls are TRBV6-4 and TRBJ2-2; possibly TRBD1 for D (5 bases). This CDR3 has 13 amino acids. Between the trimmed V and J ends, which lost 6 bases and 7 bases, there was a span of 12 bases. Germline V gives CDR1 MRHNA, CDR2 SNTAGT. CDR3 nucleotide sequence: TGTGCCAGCAGAGAGCAGGGTATCGGGGAGCTGTTTTTT. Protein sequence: CASREQGIGELFF.

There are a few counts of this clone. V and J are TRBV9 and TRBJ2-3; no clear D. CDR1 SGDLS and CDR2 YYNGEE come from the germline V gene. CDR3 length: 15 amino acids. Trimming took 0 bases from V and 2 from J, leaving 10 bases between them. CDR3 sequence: CASSVEPDPTDTQYF. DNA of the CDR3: TGTGCCAGCAGCGTAGAGCCCGACCCCACAGATACGCAGTATTTT.

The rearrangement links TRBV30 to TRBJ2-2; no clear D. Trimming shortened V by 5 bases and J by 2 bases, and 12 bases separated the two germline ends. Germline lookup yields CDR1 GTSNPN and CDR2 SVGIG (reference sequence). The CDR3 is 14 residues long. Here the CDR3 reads CAWSRVYNTGELFF. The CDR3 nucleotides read TGTGCCTGGTCTAGGGTTTATAACACCGGGGAGCTGTTTTTT.

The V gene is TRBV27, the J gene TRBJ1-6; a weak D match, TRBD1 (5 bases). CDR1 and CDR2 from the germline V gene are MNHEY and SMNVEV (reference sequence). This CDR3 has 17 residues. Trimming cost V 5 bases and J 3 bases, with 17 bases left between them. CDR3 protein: CASSQGGARLYNSPLHF. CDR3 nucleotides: TGTGCCAGCAGTCAGGGAGGGGCGCGTCTCTATAATTCACCCCTCCACTTT.

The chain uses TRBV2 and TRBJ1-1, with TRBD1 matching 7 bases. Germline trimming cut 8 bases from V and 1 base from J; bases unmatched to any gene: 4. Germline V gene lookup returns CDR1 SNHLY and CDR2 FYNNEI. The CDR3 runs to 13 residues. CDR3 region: CASVRDRNTEAFF. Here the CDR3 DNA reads TGTGCCAGCGTCCGGGACAGGAACACTGAAGCTTTCTTT.